This T cell receptor (beta chain) stems from a study of cytomegalovirus exposure and HLA in healthy donors. This clone was counted between two and nine times. Antigen specificity is unknown. Study-level findings and limits: Later analysis showed most CMV-associated TCR beta chains appearing HLA-restricted.

The CDR3 extends over 13 amino acids. Between the trimmed V and J ends, which lost 5 bases and 1 base, there was a span of 10 bases. Looked up from germline, CDR1 is GTSNPN and CDR2 is SVGIG (reference sequence). Both 60 Vbeta primers and 13 Jbeta primers went into the PCR. Generated by immunoSEQ multiplex PCR, the TCRdb table keeps only in-frame clones and is missing some. The repertoire consists of 120,000 or so clones, with 17% occurring once and the leading ten covering 2.9%. The sequence derives from a female donor in good health and CMV-seropositive. Sample: PBMCs. V gene TRBV30 combines with J gene TRBJ2-3; D perhaps matches TRBD1 (5 bases). The CDR3 spells CAWAFRGTDTQYF. CDR3 sequence (DNA): TGTGCCTGGGCCTTCAGGGGCACAGATACGCAGTATTTT.